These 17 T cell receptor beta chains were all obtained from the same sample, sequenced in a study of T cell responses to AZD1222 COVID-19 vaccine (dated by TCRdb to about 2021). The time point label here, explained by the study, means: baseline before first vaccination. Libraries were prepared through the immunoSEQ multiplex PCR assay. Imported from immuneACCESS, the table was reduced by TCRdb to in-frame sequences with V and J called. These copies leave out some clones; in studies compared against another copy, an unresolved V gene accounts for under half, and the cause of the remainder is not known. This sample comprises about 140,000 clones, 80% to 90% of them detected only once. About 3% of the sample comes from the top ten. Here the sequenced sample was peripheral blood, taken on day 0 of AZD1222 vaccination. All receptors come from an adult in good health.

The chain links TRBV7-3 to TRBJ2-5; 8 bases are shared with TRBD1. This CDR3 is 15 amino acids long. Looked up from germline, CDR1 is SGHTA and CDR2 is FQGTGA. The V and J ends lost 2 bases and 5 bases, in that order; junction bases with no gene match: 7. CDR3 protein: CASSLASGGSETQYF. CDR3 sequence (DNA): TGTGCCAGCAGCTTAGCTTCAGGGGGCTCGGAGACCCAGTACTTC.

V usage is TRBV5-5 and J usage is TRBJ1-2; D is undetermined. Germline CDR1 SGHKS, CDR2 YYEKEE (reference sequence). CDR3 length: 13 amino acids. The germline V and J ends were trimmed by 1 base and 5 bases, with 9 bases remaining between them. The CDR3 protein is CASSLTGRYGYTF. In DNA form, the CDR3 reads TGTGCCAGCAGCTTGACCGGGAGATATGGCTACACCTTC.

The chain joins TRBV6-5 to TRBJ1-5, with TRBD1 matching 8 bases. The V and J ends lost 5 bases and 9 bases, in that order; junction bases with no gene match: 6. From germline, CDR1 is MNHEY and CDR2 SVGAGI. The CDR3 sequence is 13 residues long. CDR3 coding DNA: TGTGCCAGCAGTCTCCTTGACAGGGGGCCCCAGCATTTT. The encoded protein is CASSLLDRGPQHF.

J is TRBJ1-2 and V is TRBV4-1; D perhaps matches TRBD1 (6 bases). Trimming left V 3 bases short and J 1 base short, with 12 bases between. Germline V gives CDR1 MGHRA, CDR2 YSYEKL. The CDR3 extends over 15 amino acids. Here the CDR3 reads CASSHNRVNNYGYTF. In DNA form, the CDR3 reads TGCGCCAGCAGCCATAACAGGGTGAATAACTATGGCTACACCTTC.

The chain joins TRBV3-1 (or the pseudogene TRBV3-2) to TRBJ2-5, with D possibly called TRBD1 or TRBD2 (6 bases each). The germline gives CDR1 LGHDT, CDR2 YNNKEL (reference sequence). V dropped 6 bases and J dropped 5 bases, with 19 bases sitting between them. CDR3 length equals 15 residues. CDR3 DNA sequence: TGTGCCAGCAGGTTCATGAGGGGGGATTGGGAGACCCAGTACTTC. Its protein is CASRFMRGDWETQYF.

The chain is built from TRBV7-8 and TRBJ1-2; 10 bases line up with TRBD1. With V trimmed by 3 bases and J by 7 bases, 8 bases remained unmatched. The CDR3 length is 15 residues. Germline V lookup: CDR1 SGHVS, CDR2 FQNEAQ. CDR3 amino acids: CASSFERQGAFGYTF. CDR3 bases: TGTGCCAGCAGCTTTGAGAGACAGGGGGCGTTTGGCTACACCTTC.

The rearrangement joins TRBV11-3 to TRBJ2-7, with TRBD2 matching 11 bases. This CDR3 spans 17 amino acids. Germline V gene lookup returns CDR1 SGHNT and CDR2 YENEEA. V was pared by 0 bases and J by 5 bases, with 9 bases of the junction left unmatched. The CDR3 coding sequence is TGTGCCAGCAGCTTAGATGTGGTAGCGGGAGGGCGGGACGAGCAGTACTTC. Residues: CASSLDVVAGGRDEQYF.

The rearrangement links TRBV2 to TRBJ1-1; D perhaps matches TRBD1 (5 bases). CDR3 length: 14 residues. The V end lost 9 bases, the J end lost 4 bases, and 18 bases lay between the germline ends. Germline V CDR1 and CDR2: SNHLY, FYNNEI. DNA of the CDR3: TGTGCCAGTCACAGACTGGGGGATGGCACTGAAGCTTTCTTT. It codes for CASHRLGDGTEAFF.

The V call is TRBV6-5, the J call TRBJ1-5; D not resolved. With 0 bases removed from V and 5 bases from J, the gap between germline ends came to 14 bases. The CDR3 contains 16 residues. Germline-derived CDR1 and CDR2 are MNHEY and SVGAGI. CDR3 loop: CASSYSGPMGDQPQHF. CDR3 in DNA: TGTGCCAGCAGTTACTCGGGTCCGATGGGCGATCAGCCCCAGCATTTT.

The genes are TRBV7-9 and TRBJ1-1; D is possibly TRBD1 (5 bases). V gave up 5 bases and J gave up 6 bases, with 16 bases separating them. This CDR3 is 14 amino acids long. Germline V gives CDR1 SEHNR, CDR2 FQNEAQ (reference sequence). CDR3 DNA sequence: TGTGCCAGCAGCCCCGTCTTAGGGGACCCTGAAGCTTTCTTT. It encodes CASSPVLGDPEAFF. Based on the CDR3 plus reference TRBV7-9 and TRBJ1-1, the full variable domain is DTGVSQNPRHKITKRGQNVTFRCDPISEHNRLYWYRQTLGQGPEFLTYFQNEAQLEKSRLLSDRFSAERPKGSFSTLEIQRTEQGDSAMYLCASSPVLGDPEAFFGQGTRLTVV.

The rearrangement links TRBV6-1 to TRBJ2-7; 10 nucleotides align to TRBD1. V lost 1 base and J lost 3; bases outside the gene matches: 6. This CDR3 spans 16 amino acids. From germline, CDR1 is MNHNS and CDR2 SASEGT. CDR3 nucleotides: TGTGCCAGCAGTGAAGAGCGGACAGGGGGATTCTACGAGCAGTACTTC. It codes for CASSEERTGGFYEQYF.

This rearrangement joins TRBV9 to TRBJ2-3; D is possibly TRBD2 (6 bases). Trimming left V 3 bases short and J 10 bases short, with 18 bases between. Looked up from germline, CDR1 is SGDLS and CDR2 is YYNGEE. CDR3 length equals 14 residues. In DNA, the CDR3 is TGTGCCAGCAGCGGAGGAAATCAGCGGGTCGCGCAGTATTTT. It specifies CASSGGNQRVAQYF.

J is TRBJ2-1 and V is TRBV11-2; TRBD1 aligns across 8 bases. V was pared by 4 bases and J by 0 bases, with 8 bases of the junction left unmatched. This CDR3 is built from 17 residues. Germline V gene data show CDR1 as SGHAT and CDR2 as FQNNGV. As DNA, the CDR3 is TGTGCCAGCAGCTCCGGACAGGGCAGGAGCTCCTACAATGAGCAGTTCTTC. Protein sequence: CASSSGQGRSSYNEQFF. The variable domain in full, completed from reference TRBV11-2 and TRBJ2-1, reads EAGVAQSPRYKIIEKRQSVAFWCNPISGHATLYWYQQILGQGPKLLIQFQNNGVVDDSQLPKDRFSAERLKGVDSTLKIQPAKLEDSAVYLCASSSGQGRSSYNEQFFGPGTRLTVL.

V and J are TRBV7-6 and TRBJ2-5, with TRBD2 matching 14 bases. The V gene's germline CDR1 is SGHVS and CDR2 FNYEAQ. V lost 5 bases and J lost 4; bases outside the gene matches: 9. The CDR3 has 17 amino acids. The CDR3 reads CASSPRLAGGGRETQYF. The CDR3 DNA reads TGTGCCAGCAGCCCCCGACTAGCGGGAGGGGGGCGAGAGACCCAGTACTTC.

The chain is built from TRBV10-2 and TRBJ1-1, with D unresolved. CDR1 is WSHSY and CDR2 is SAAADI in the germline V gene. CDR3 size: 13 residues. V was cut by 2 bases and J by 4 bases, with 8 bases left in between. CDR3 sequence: CASSEQAGTEAFF. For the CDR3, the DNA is TGCGCCAGCAGTGAGCAGGCGGGCACTGAAGCTTTCTTT.

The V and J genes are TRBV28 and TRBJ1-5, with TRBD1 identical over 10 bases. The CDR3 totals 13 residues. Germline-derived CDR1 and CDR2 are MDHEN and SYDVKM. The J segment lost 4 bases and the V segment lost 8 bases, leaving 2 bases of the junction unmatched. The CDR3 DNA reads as TGTGCCAGCGGGGGACAGGGGAATCAGCCCCAGCATTTT. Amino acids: CASGGQGNQPQHF. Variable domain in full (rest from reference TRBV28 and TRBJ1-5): DVKVTQSSRYLVKRTGEKVFLECVQDMDHENMFWYRQDPGLGLRLIYFSYDVKMKEKGDIPEGYSVSREKKERFSLILESASTNQTSMYLCASGGQGNQPQHFGDGTRLSIL.

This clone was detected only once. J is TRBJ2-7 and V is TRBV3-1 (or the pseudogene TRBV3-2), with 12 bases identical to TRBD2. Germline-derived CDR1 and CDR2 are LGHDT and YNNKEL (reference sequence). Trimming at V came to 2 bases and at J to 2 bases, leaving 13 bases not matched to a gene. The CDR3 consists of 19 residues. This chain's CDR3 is CASSQSTSGRPPLTYEQYF. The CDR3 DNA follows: TGTGCCAGCAGCCAATCCACTAGCGGGAGGCCCCCCTTGACCTACGAGCAGTACTTC.